This T cell receptor beta chain is drawn from a study of circulating and synovial CD4+ cells in juvenile arthritis. The assay was immunoSEQ multiplex PCR, and TCRdb's table has in-frame clones only and misses some. The sample lists about 34,000 clones, 95% to 96% occurring once. Study-wide findings and caveats: Deeper sequencing increased measured overlap with synovial clonotypes. Some such blood samples were as oligoclonal as synovium.

Trimming took off 11 bases at V and 0 bases at J, with 12 bases between the two ends. This CDR3 is built from 13 residues. Germline V CDR1 and CDR2: KGHSH, LQKENI. On this clone itself: Its target is not known.

The sample was CD4+ T cells from blood. This TCR derives from a human donor with juvenile idiopathic arthritis. V and J are TRBV18 and TRBJ2-3; D might be TRBD2 (5 bases). CDR3 in DNA: TGTGCCGGAACTAGAACTAGCACAGATACGCAGTATTTT. Protein: CAGTRTSTDTQYF.